The TCR beta chain under discussion was sequenced for a study of sequential checkpoint blockade in melanoma. Study-wide background: First-line arms were nivolumab then ipilimumab, or the reverse, randomized 1:1. After both sequences, patients received maintenance nivolumab.

TCRdb's table, derived via immunoSEQ multiplex PCR, lists solely in-frame clones and lacks some. The sample has approximately 22,000 clones; 82% are singletons. Germline V lookup: CDR1 SGHDT, CDR2 YYEEEE. The CDR3 sequence is 15 residues long. Deletions cut 6 bases from V and 5 bases from J, with 19 bases between. Treatment noted: randomized to nivolumab then ipilimumab (arm A) or the reverse (arm B). No patient had prior DNA-damaging chemotherapy. From thawed PBMCs, live CD3+CD8+ cells negative for CD19 and CD56 were sorted. The sample here was CD8+ T cells sorted from blood (inferred from file names), taken from a patient given nivolumab and ipilimumab in sequence. This receptor was identified in a human donor with melanoma. This chain uses TRBV5-6 with TRBJ2-3, with a tentative D call TRBD2 (6 bases). The CDR3 protein is CASTPYTGVGDTQYF. The CDR3 DNA sequence: TGTGCCAGCACCCCATATACGGGGGTTGGAGATACGCAGTATTTT.